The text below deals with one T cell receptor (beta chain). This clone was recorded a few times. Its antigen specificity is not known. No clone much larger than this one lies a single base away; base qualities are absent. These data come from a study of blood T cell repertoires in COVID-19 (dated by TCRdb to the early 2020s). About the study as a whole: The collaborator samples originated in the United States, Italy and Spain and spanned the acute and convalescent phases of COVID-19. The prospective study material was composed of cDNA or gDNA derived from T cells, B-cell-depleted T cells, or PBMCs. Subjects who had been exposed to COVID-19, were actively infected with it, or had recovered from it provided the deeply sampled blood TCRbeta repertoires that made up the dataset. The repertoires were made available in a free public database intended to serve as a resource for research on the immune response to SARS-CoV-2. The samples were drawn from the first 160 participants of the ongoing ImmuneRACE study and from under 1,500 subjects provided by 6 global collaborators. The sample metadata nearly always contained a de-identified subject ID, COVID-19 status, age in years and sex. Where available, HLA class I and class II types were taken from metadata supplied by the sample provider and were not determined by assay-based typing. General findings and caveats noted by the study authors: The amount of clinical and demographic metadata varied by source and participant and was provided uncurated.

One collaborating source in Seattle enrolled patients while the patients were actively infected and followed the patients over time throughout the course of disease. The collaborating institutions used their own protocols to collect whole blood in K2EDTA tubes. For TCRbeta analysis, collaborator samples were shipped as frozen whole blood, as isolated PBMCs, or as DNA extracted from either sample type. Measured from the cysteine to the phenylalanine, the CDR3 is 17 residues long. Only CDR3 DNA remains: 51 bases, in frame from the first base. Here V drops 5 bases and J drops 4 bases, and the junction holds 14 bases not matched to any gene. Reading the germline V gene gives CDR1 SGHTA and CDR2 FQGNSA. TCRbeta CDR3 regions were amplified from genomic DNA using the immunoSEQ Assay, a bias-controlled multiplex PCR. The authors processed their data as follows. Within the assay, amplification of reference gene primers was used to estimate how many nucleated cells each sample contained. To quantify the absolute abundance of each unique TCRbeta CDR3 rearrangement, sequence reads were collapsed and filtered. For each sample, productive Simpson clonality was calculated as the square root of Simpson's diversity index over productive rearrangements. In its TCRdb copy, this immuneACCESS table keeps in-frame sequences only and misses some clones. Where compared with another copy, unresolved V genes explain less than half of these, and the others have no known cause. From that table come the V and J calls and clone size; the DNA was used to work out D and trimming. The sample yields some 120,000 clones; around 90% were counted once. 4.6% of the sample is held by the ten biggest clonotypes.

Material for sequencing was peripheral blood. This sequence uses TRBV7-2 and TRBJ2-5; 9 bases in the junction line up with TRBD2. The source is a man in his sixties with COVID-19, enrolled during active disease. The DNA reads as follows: TGTGCCAGCAGCGTCAGCTATAGCGGGAGAGGAGGAGAGACCCAGTACTTC. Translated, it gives CASSVSYSGRGGETQYF.